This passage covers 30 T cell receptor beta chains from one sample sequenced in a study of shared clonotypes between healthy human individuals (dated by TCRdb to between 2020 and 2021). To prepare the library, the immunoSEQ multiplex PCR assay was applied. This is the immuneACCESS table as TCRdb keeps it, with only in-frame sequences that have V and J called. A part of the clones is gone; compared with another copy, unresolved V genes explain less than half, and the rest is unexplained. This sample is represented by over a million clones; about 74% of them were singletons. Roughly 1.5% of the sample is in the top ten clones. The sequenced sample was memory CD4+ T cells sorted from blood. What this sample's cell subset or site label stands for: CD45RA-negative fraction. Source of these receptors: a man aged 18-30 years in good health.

In DNA, the CDR3 is TGTGCCAGCGCCCTGGGAGGGAGCTCTCTTCTAGCGGGGGAGGGGGAGCAGTACTTC. This encodes CASALGGSSLLAGEGEQYF. The chain employs TRBV7-8 and TRBJ2-7; 10 bases are a match to TRBD2. J gave up 7 bases and V 8 bases, and 26 bases lay outside the gene matches. The CDR3 totals 19 residues. CDR1 and CDR2 from the germline V gene are SGHVS and FQNEAQ.

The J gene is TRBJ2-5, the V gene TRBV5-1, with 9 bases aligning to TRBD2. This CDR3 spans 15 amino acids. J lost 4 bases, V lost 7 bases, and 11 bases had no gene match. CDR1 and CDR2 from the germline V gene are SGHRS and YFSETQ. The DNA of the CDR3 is TGCGCCAGCCGGGGACCTAGCGGGGTACGAGAGACCCAGTACTTC. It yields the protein CASRGPSGVRETQYF.

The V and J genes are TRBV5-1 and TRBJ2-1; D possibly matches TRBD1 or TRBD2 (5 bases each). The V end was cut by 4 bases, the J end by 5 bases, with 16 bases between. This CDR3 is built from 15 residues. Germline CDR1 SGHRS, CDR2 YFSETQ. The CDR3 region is CASSPGPSRDNEQFF. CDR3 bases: TGCGCCAGCAGCCCGGGGCCTAGCAGAGACAATGAGCAGTTCTTC.

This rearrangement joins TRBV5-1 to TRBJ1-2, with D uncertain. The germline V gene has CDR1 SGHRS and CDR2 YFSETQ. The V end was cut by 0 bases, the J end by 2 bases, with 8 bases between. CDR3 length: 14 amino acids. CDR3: CASSLVPENYGYTF. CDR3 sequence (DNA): TGCGCCAGCAGCTTGGTACCAGAAAACTATGGCTACACCTTC.

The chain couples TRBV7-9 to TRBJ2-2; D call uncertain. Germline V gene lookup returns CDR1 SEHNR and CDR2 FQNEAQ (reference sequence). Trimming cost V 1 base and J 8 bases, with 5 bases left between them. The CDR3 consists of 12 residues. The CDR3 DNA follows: TGTGCCAGCAGCTTAGGGCAGGGGGAGCTGTTTTTT. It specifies CASSLGQGELFF.

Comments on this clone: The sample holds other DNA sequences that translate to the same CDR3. CDR3 amino acids: CASSLGGFYEQYF. CDR3 coding DNA: TGTGCCAGCAGTTTAGGGGGATTCTACGAGCAGTACTTC. The gene calls are TRBV28 and TRBJ2-7; D is perhaps TRBD1 or TRBD2 (5 bases each). Between the trimmed V and J ends, which lost 2 bases and 3 bases, there was a span of 8 bases. This CDR3 is 13 amino acids long. Looked up from germline, CDR1 is MDHEN and CDR2 is SYDVKM.

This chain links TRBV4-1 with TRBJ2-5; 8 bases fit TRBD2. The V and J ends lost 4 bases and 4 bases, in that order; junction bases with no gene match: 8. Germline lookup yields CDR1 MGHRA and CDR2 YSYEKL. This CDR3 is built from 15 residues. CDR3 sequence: CASSRPGGEPETQYF. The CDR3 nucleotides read TGCGCCAGCAGCCGCCCGGGGGGGGAGCCAGAGACCCAGTACTTC.

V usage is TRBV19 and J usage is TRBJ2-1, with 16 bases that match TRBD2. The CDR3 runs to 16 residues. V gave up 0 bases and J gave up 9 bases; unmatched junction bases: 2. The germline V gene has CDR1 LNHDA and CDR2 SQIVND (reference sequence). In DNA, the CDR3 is TGTGCCAGTAGTATAGAAGGGACTAGCGGGAGGGGTGAGCAGTTCTTC. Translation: CASSIEGTSGRGEQFF.

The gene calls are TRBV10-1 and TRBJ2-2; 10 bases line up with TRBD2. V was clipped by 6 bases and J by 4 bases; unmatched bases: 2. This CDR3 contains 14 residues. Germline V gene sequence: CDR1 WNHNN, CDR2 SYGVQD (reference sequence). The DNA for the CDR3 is TGCGCCAGCAGGGGACTAGCGACCACCGGGGAGCTGTTTTTT. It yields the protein CASRGLATTGELFF.

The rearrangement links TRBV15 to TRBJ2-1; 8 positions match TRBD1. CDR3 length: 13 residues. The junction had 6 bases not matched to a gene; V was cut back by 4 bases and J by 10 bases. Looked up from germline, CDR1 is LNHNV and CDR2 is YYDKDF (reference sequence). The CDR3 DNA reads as TGTGCCACCAGCAAAGAGCAGGGGGCCGAGCAGTTCTTC. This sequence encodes CATSKEQGAEQFF.

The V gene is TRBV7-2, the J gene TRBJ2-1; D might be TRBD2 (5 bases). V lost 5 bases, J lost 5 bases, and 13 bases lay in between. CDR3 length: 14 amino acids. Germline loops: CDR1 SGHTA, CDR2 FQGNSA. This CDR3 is CASSPGLGHNEQFF. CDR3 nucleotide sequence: TGTGCCAGCAGCCCCGGACTGGGCCACAATGAGCAGTTCTTC.

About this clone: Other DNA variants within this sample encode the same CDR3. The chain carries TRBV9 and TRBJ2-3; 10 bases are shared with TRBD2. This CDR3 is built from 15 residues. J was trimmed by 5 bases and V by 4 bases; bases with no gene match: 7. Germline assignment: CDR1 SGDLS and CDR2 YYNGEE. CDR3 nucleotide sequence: TGTGCCAGCAGCCCTCTAGCGGGAGTGGGAGATACGCAGTATTTT. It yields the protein CASSPLAGVGDTQYF. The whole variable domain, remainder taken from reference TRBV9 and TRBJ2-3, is DSGVTQTPKHLITATGQRVTLRCSPRSGDLSVYWYQQSLDQGLQFLIQYYNGEERAKGNILERFSAQQFPDLHSELNLSSLELGDSALYFCASSPLAGVGDTQYFGPGTRLTVL.

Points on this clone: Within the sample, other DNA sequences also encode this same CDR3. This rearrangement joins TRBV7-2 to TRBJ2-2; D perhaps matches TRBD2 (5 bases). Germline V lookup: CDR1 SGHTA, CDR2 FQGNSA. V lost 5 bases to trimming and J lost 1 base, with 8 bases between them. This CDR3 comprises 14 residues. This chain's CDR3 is CASSLAGNTGELFF. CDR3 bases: TGTGCCAGCAGCCTGGCGGGGAACACCGGGGAGCTGTTTTTT.

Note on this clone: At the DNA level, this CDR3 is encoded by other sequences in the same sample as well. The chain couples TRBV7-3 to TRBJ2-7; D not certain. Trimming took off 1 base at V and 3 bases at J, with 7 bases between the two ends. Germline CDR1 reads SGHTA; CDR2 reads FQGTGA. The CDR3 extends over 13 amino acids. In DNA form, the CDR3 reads TGTGCCAGCAGCTTAAATCGCGACTACGAGCAGTACTTC. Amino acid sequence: CASSLNRDYEQYF.

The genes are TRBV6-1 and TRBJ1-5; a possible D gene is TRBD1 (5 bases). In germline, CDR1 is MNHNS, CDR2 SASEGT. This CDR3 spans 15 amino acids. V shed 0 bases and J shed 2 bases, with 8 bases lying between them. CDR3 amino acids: CASSEARGGNQPQHF. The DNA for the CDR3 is TGTGCCAGCAGTGAAGCGCGGGGGGGCAATCAGCCCCAGCATTTT.

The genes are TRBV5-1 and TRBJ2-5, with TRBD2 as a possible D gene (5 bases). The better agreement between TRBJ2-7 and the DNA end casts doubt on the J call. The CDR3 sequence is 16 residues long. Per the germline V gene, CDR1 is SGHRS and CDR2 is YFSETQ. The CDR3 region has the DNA TGCGCCAGCAGCATCCGACACGGAGGAAGTTCCTACGAGCAGTACTTC. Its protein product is CASSIRHGGSSYEQYF.

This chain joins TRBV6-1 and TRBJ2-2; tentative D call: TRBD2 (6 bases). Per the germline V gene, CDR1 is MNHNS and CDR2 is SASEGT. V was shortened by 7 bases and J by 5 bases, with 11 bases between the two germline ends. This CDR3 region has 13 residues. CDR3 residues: CASIPGGTGELFF. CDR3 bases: TGTGCCAGCATCCCCGGGGGTACCGGGGAGCTGTTTTTT.

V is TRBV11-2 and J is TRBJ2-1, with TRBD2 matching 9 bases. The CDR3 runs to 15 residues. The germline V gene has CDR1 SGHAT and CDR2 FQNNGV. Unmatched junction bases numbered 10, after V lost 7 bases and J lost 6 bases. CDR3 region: CASTAGAGGFNEQFF. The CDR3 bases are TGTGCCAGCACCGCCGGAGCGGGGGGATTCAATGAGCAGTTCTTC. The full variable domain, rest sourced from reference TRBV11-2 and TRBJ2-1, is EAGVAQSPRYKIIEKRQSVAFWCNPISGHATLYWYQQILGQGPKLLIQFQNNGVVDDSQLPKDRFSAERLKGVDSTLKIQPAKLEDSAVYLCASTAGAGGFNEQFFGPGTRLTVL.

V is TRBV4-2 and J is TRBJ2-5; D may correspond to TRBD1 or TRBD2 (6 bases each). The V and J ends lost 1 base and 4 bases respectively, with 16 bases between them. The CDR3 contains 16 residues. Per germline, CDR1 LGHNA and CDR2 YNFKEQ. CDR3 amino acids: CASSQVTGAQRETQYF. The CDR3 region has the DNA TGTGCCAGCAGCCAAGTGACGGGGGCGCAAAGAGAGACCCAGTACTTC.

CDR3 loop: CASSGRAGDTQYF. The CDR3 DNA follows: TGTGCCAGCAGTGGAAGGGCGGGGGATACGCAGTATTTT. V usage is TRBV7-8 and J usage is TRBJ2-3, with a possible D match to TRBD2 (6 bases). Deletions cut 6 bases from V and 6 bases from J, with 13 bases between. From germline, CDR1 is SGHVS and CDR2 FQNEAQ. The length of the CDR3 is 13 residues.

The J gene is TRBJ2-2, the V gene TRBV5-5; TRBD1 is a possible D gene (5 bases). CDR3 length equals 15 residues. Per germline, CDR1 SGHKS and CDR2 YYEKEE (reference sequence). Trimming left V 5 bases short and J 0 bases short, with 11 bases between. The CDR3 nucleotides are TGTGCCAGCAGTGGGTGGACAACGAACACCGGGGAGCTGTTTTTT. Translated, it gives CASSGWTTNTGELFF. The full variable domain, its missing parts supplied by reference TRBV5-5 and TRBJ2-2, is DAGVTQSPTHLIKTRGQQVTLRCSPISGHKSVSWYQQVLGQGPQFIFQYYEKEERGRGNFPDRFSARQFPNYSSELNVNALLLGDSALYLCASSGWTTNTGELFFGEGSRLTVL.

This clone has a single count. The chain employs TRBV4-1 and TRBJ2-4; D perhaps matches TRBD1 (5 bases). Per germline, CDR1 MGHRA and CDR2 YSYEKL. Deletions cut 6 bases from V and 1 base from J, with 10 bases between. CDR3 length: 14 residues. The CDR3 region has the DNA TGCGCCAGCAGGGACCAGGGTGCCAAAAACATTCAGTACTTC. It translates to CASRDQGAKNIQYF.

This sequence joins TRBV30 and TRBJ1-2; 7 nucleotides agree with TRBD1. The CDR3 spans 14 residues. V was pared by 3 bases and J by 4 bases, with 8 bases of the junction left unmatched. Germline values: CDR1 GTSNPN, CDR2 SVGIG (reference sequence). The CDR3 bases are TGTGCCTGGAGCCCTTCCGGGACAGCCTATGGCTACACCTTC. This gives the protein CAWSPSGTAYGYTF.

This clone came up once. The CDR3 sequence is CASSFGIGQSSGNTIYF. DNA of the CDR3: TGTGCCAGCAGCTTTGGGATTGGGCAGAGCTCTGGAAACACCATATATTTT. The rearrangement joins TRBV5-5 to TRBJ1-3; D unclear. V was trimmed by 2 bases and J by 0 bases, leaving 15 bases between them. The CDR3 is made up of 17 amino acids. The germline CDR1 and CDR2 sequences are SGHKS and YYEKEE (reference sequence).

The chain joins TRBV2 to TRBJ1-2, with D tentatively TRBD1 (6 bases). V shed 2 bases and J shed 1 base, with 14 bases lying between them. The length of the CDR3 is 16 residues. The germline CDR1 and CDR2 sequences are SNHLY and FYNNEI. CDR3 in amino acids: CASSETTGAFNYGYTF. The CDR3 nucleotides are TGTGCCAGCAGTGAAACGACGGGGGCTTTTAACTATGGCTACACCTTC.

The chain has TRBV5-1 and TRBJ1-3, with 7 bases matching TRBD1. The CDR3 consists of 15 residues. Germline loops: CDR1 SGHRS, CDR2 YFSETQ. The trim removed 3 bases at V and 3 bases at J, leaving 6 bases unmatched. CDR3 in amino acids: CASSSGQPGGNTIYF. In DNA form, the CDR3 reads TGCGCCAGCAGCTCGGGACAGCCTGGTGGAAACACCATATATTTT.

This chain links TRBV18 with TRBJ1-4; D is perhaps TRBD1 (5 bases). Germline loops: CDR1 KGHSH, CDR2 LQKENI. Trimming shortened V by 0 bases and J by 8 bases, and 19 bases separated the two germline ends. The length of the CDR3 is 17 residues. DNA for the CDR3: TGTGCCAGCTCACCACCACGATCCGGGGTTCAGGGAGAAAAACTGTTTTTT. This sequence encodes CASSPPRSGVQGEKLFF.

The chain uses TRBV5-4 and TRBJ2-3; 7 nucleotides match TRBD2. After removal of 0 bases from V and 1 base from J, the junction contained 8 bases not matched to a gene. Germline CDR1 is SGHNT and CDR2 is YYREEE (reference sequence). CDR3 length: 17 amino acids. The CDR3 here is CASSLGVLAGGTDTQYF. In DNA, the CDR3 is TGTGCCAGCAGCTTGGGGGTCCTGGCGGGAGGCACAGATACGCAGTATTTT.

The CDR3 reads CAISDGLTGNTIYF. The CDR3 DNA reads as TGTGCCATCAGTGACGGGCTGACTGGAAACACCATATATTTT. The rearrangement joins TRBV10-3 to TRBJ1-3, with D hard to call. V was clipped by 3 bases and J by 2 bases, with 8 bases between them. CDR3 length: 14 residues. CDR1 and CDR2 (germline): ENHRY, SYGVKD.

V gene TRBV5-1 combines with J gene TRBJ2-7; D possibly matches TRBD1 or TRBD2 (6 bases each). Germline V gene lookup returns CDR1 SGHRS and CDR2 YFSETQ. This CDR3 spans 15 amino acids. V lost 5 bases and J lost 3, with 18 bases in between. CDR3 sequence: CASSQGGTDLYEQYF. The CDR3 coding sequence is TGCGCCAGCAGTCAAGGGGGGACGGATCTCTACGAGCAGTACTTC.